A selection of T cell receptor beta chains follows, all from one sample in a study of cytomegalovirus exposure and HLA in healthy donors. The repertoire was sequenced with immunoSEQ multiplex PCR; TCRdb's copy has only in-frame clones and lacks some. In the table there are some 100,000 clones, 84% of which are singletons. The specimen was PBMCs. All receptors derive from a woman aged 18-29 years in good health and CMV-seronegative. The CDR3 runs from the conserved cysteine through the conserved F or W. Fields, in order: CDR3 DNA, CDR3 protein, clone size, V gene, D gene, J gene. A D gene is named only where the DNA matches it firmly. Clone size is stated in some rows and not others, as once, few, many or a class when expanded.

CDR3nt: TGTGCCAGCAGTTTAGCGGGAGTGAGGGTGCAAGAGACCCAGTACTTC
CDR3aa: CASSLAGVRVQETQYF
abundance: .
v_gene: TRBV28
d_gene: TRBD2
j_gene: TRBJ2-5

CDR3nt: TGCGCCAGCAGCCCGACTAGCGGGGCCCCAGATACGCAGTATTTT
CDR3aa: CASSPTSGAPDTQYF
abundance: .
v_gene: TRBV5-1
d_gene: TRBD2
j_gene: TRBJ2-3

CDR3nt: TGTGCCAGCAGTTTATCCGGTCGAGGGAAGGGCTATGGCTACACCTTC
CDR3aa: CASSLSGRGKGYGYTF
abundance: .
v_gene: TRBV28
d_gene: .
j_gene: TRBJ1-2

CDR3nt: TGTGCCAGTTACAGGGGTACCGGGGAGCTGTTTTTT
CDR3aa: CASYRGTGELFF
abundance: .
v_gene: TRBV6-5
d_gene: TRBD1
j_gene: TRBJ2-2

CDR3nt: TGTGCCAGCAGCTTAGCCCCAGCCTACGAGCAGTACTTC
CDR3aa: CASSLAPAYEQYF
abundance: .
v_gene: TRBV11-2
d_gene: .
j_gene: TRBJ2-7

CDR3nt: TGCGCCAGCAGCCGTGGGGGGGAAACAAATCTCGAGCAGTACTTC
CDR3aa: CASSRGGETNLEQYF
abundance: .
v_gene: TRBV5-1
d_gene: TRBD2
j_gene: TRBJ2-7

CDR3nt: TGTGCCAGCAGTGAATTTGGCGGGGGGGCAAAGACCCAGTACTTC
CDR3aa: CASSEFGGGAKTQYF
abundance: .
v_gene: TRBV25-1
d_gene: TRBD2
j_gene: TRBJ2-5

CDR3nt: TGCGCCAGCAGCCAAGGGGTTATTTTGGGGACAGCGAACACCGGGGAGCTGTTTTTT
CDR3aa: CASSQGVILGTANTGELFF
abundance: .
v_gene: TRBV4-1
d_gene: TRBD1
j_gene: TRBJ2-2

CDR3nt: TGCGCCAGCAGCTTAGCCGGGACAGGGGGCTATGGCTACACCTTC
CDR3aa: CASSLAGTGGYGYTF
abundance: .
v_gene: TRBV5-1
d_gene: TRBD1
j_gene: TRBJ1-2

CDR3nt: TGTGCCAGCAGCTTAGATCGTTGGTCTAGTAGACCCACAGATACGCAGTATTTT
CDR3aa: CASSLDRWSSRPTDTQYF
abundance: .
v_gene: TRBV7-8
d_gene: .
j_gene: TRBJ2-3

CDR3nt: TGTGCCAGCAGTTATAGGAGTAGCTTCACCGGGGAGCTGTTTTTT
CDR3aa: CASSYRSSFTGELFF
abundance: .
v_gene: TRBV6-5
d_gene: .
j_gene: TRBJ2-2

CDR3nt: TGTGCCAGCAGATTCCTCCGGGACAGTTTACGATGGCAGTACTTC
CDR3aa: CASRFLRDSLRWQYF
abundance: .
v_gene: TRBV27
d_gene: TRBD1
j_gene: TRBJ2-7

CDR3nt: TGCGCCAGCAGCCAACTTAGCGGGGTTAACAATGAGCAGTTCTTC
CDR3aa: CASSQLSGVNNEQFF
abundance: few
v_gene: TRBV4-3
d_gene: TRBD2
j_gene: TRBJ2-1

CDR3nt: TGTGCCAGCAGTTTAGCGGGGGGCACTGAAGCTTTCTTT
CDR3aa: CASSLAGGTEAFF
abundance: .
v_gene: TRBV28
d_gene: .
j_gene: TRBJ1-1

CDR3nt: TGTGCCAGTGCCCGTTGGGGCGACGTAAAATACAATGAGCAGTTCTTC
CDR3aa: CASARWGDVKYNEQFF
abundance: .
v_gene: TRBV19
d_gene: .
j_gene: TRBJ2-1

CDR3nt: TGTGCCAGCAGCTTATTAGGCGGGGGGGTAAACACCGGGGAGCTGTTTTTT
CDR3aa: CASSLLGGGVNTGELFF
abundance: .
v_gene: TRBV7-2
d_gene: TRBD2
j_gene: TRBJ2-2

CDR3nt: TGTGCCAGCAGTTTATTGGGGACTAGCGGGGGAGATACGCAGTATTTT
CDR3aa: CASSLLGTSGGDTQYF
abundance: .
v_gene: TRBV28
d_gene: TRBD2
j_gene: TRBJ2-3

CDR3nt: TGCAGCGTTGGACTAGCGGGGGAATACAATGAGCAGTTCTTC
CDR3aa: CSVGLAGEYNEQFF
abundance: .
v_gene: TRBV29-1
d_gene: TRBD2
j_gene: TRBJ2-1

CDR3nt: TGTGCCAGCAGCTCCCAACCCCAAAGACTAGCGGGGGTAGATACGCAGTATTTT
CDR3aa: CASSSQPQRLAGVDTQYF
abundance: .
v_gene: TRBV7-3
d_gene: TRBD2
j_gene: TRBJ2-3

CDR3nt: TGTGCCAGCAGTTGGGGGCTCCAAGAGACCCAGTACTTC
CDR3aa: CASSWGLQETQYF
abundance: few
v_gene: TRBV6-6
d_gene: .
j_gene: TRBJ2-5

CDR3nt: TGTGCCAGCAGTTGGGCTAGCGGGGGAACAGATACGCAGTATTTT
CDR3aa: CASSWASGGTDTQYF
abundance: .
v_gene: TRBV28
d_gene: TRBD2
j_gene: TRBJ2-3

CDR3nt: TGTGCCAGCAGCTTGACTAGCGGGGCCTACAATGAGCAGTTCTTC
CDR3aa: CASSLTSGAYNEQFF
abundance: .
v_gene: TRBV7-9
d_gene: TRBD2
j_gene: TRBJ2-1

CDR3nt: TGTGCCAGACAGGGGGCTCTGGATCAGCCCCAGCATTTT
CDR3aa: CARQGALDQPQHF
abundance: .
v_gene: TRBV21-1
d_gene: .
j_gene: TRBJ1-5

CDR3nt: TGTTCCAGCAGCTTAGTTGGGACAGGGGGCAACGAGCAGTACTTC
CDR3aa: CSSSLVGTGGNEQYF
abundance: .
v_gene: TRBV7-9
d_gene: TRBD1
j_gene: TRBJ2-7

CDR3nt: TGTGCCAGCAGGACCGGGACTAGCGGGGGAGATACGCAGTATTTT
CDR3aa: CASRTGTSGGDTQYF
abundance: .
v_gene: TRBV7-9
d_gene: TRBD2
j_gene: TRBJ2-3

CDR3nt: TGTGCCAGCAGCCGGACTAGCGGGAGATTCTACGAGCAGTACTTC
CDR3aa: CASSRTSGRFYEQYF
abundance: .
v_gene: TRBV7-9
d_gene: TRBD2
j_gene: TRBJ2-7

CDR3nt: TGTGCCAGCAGCTTGGAGGCAGGGGCCACAGATACGCAGTATTTT
CDR3aa: CASSLEAGATDTQYF
abundance: .
v_gene: TRBV5-6
d_gene: .
j_gene: TRBJ2-3

CDR3nt: TGTGCCAGTCGCAGGGGTTACACTGAAGCTTTCTTT
CDR3aa: CASRRGYTEAFF
abundance: .
v_gene: TRBV19
d_gene: .
j_gene: TRBJ1-1

CDR3nt: TGTGCCAGCAGCTTAGTCGTGATAACTAGCGGGAGGGGATGGGAGACCCAGTACTTC
CDR3aa: CASSLVVITSGRGWETQYF
abundance: .
v_gene: TRBV7-8
d_gene: TRBD2
j_gene: TRBJ2-5

CDR3nt: TGTGCCAGCAGTCCCGCCGGTTTAACTAGCACAGATACGCAGTATTTT
CDR3aa: CASSPAGLTSTDTQYF
abundance: .
v_gene: TRBV25-1
d_gene: .
j_gene: TRBJ2-3

CDR3nt: TGTGCCTGGAGTAAGAGACAGGGGGCGAAGTTCTTC
CDR3aa: CAWSKRQGAKFF
abundance: .
v_gene: TRBV30
d_gene: TRBD1
j_gene: TRBJ2-1

CDR3nt: TGTGCCAGCAGTTTAAGGGGGACAGGGGGCAGGTACGAGCAGTACTTC
CDR3aa: CASSLRGTGGRYEQYF
abundance: .
v_gene: TRBV27
d_gene: TRBD1
j_gene: TRBJ2-7

CDR3nt: TGTGCCAGCAGCGCACTCGGGACAGGGATCCACGAGCAGTACTTC
CDR3aa: CASSALGTGIHEQYF
abundance: few
v_gene: TRBV7-9
d_gene: TRBD1
j_gene: TRBJ2-7

CDR3nt: TGTGCCAGCAGCGAAAGAGCGGGAGAAGGCAACAATGAGCAGTTCTTC
CDR3aa: CASSERAGEGNNEQFF
abundance: once
v_gene: TRBV6-4
d_gene: TRBD2
j_gene: TRBJ2-1

CDR3nt: TGTGCCAGTAGTATAGGGGACAGGGCTAACACTGAAGCTTTCTTT
CDR3aa: CASSIGDRANTEAFF
abundance: .
v_gene: TRBV19
d_gene: TRBD1
j_gene: TRBJ1-1

CDR3nt: TGCGCCAGCAGCCAAGAATGGGCAAGCGGGAGCTCCTACAATGAGCAGTTCTTC
CDR3aa: CASSQEWASGSSYNEQFF
abundance: once
v_gene: TRBV4-3
d_gene: TRBD2
j_gene: TRBJ2-1

CDR3nt: TGTGCCAGCAGTTATACAGGGGAGAGCACTGAAGCTTTCTTT
CDR3aa: CASSYTGESTEAFF
abundance: .
v_gene: TRBV28
d_gene: TRBD1
j_gene: TRBJ1-1

CDR3nt: TGTGCCAGCAGCCAGGGACTAGCGGTGGGTACAGATACGCAGTATTTT
CDR3aa: CASSQGLAVGTDTQYF
abundance: .
v_gene: TRBV7-2
d_gene: TRBD2
j_gene: TRBJ2-3

CDR3nt: TGTGCCAGCAGTTTATCGTACACTGAAGCTTTCTTT
CDR3aa: CASSLSYTEAFF
abundance: once
v_gene: TRBV28
d_gene: .
j_gene: TRBJ1-1

CDR3nt: TGTGCCAGCAGCCTCGGGAGCACAGATACGCAGTATTTT
CDR3aa: CASSLGSTDTQYF
abundance: .
v_gene: TRBV7-3
d_gene: .
j_gene: TRBJ2-3

CDR3nt: TGTGCCAGTAGTATTAGACTAGCGGGTTTCTACGAGCAGTACTTC
CDR3aa: CASSIRLAGFYEQYF
abundance: .
v_gene: TRBV19
d_gene: TRBD2
j_gene: TRBJ2-7

CDR3nt: TGTGCCAGTAGTACGCTCTTGGACGGGGGGGAGACCCAGTACTTC
CDR3aa: CASSTLLDGGETQYF
abundance: .
v_gene: TRBV19
d_gene: TRBD2
j_gene: TRBJ2-5

CDR3nt: TGTGCCAGCAGGGGCGGCGGGGGGGCAGGTGAGCAGTTCTTC
CDR3aa: CASRGGGGAGEQFF
abundance: .
v_gene: TRBV6-6
d_gene: TRBD2
j_gene: TRBJ2-1

CDR3nt: TGTGCCAGCAGCTCGAACTTACGCGCTCCCGCTGAAGCTTTCTTT
CDR3aa: CASSSNLRAPAEAFF
abundance: .
v_gene: TRBV7-8
d_gene: .
j_gene: TRBJ1-1

CDR3nt: TGCGCCAGCGCCAAGGACGGGGACAGGGGTAACTCGGACTACGAGCAGTACTTC
CDR3aa: CASAKDGDRGNSDYEQYF
abundance: .
v_gene: TRBV10-1
d_gene: TRBD1
j_gene: TRBJ2-7

CDR3nt: TGTGCCTGGAGTGTTGACCGACTAGCGGGATTAGAGCGGTACTTC
CDR3aa: CAWSVDRLAGLERYF
abundance: .
v_gene: TRBV30
d_gene: TRBD2
j_gene: TRBJ2-7

CDR3nt: TGTGCCAGCAGTGTGGCGGGAACCGGGGAGCTGTTTTTT
CDR3aa: CASSVAGTGELFF
abundance: .
v_gene: TRBV6-4
d_gene: .
j_gene: TRBJ2-2

CDR3nt: TGTGCCAGCAGCTTTGCGGGAGGGTTACAAGAGACCCAGTACTTC
CDR3aa: CASSFAGGLQETQYF
abundance: .
v_gene: TRBV7-2
d_gene: TRBD2
j_gene: TRBJ2-5

CDR3nt: TGTGCCAGCAGCTTAGAGACCGGGACTTGGCAGTATTTT
CDR3aa: CASSLETGTWQYF
abundance: .
v_gene: TRBV11-2
d_gene: .
j_gene: TRBJ2-3

CDR3nt: TGTGCCAGCAGAAAACAGGACATAAACACCGGGGAGCTGTTTTTT
CDR3aa: CASRKQDINTGELFF
abundance: .
v_gene: TRBV28
d_gene: .
j_gene: TRBJ2-2

CDR3nt: TGCAGCGTTGCCCCGGGGGGTGCCAAGGAAAAACTGTTTTTT
CDR3aa: CSVAPGGAKEKLFF
abundance: .
v_gene: TRBV29-1
d_gene: .
j_gene: TRBJ1-4

CDR3nt: TGTGCTAGTGGGACGACAGTGAACACTGAAGCTTTCTTT
CDR3aa: CASGTTVNTEAFF
abundance: .
v_gene: TRBV12-5
d_gene: .
j_gene: TRBJ1-1

CDR3nt: TGTGCCAGCAGCCATCGCTCAGGACAGGCTAACTATGGCTACACCTTC
CDR3aa: CASSHRSGQANYGYTF
abundance: .
v_gene: TRBV14
d_gene: TRBD1
j_gene: TRBJ1-2

CDR3nt: TGTGCCAGCAGTGAATCGACAGGGGGCACAGATACGCAGTATTTT
CDR3aa: CASSESTGGTDTQYF
abundance: .
v_gene: TRBV6-4
d_gene: TRBD1
j_gene: TRBJ2-3